This is a list of T cell receptor beta chains from one sample in a study of T cells after somatic rescue of genetic block. Clones were read by immunoSEQ multiplex PCR, and TCRdb kept only the in-frame ones, dropping some. This sample yields 110,000 or so clones, of which under 95% are seen a single time; about 1.5% belongs to the top ten. Sample: peripheral blood mononuclear cells (PBMCs). These receptors originate from a woman in her late teens or twenties. Each CDR3 is given with its conserved first and last residue. A D gene is named only where the DNA matches it firmly. The listing skips clone size in some rows; elsewhere it reads once, few, many or a size class.

size	J	V	D	CDR3	DNA
-	TRBJ1-6	TRBV20-1	-	CSARDGAPLHF	TGCAGTGCTAGGGACGGTGCACCCCTCCACTTT
once	TRBJ2-7	TRBV7-8	-	CASSSQDTLNEQYF	TGTGCCAGCAGCTCCCAGGACACCCTCAACGAGCAGTACTTC
-	TRBJ1-1	TRBV30	-	CAWRMGTEAFF	TGTGCCTGGAGGATGGGCACTGAAGCTTTCTTT
-	TRBJ2-2	TRBV4-3	-	CASSQDGGTVNTGELFF	TGCGCCAGCAGCCAAGATGGAGGGACAGTCAACACCGGGGAGCTGTTTTTT
-	TRBJ2-6	TRBV19	TRBD2	CASSRQGGGWGDSGANVLTF	TGTGCCAGTAGTCGTCAGGGCGGGGGTTGGGGCGACTCTGGGGCCAACGTCCTGACTTTC
-	TRBJ1-5	TRBV5-8	TRBD1	CASSLKGQGFNQPQHF	TGTGCCAGCAGTTTGAAAGGACAGGGGTTCAATCAGCCCCAGCATTTT
-	TRBJ1-3	TRBV6-5	TRBD1	CASSWGQGLGNTIYF	TGTGCCAGCAGTTGGGGACAGGGACTAGGAAACACCATATATTTT
-	TRBJ2-5	TRBV7-9	-	CASSLRSQTLETQYF	TGTGCCAGCAGCTTACGGTCACAGACCCTAGAGACCCAGTACTTC
-	TRBJ1-2	TRBV5-1	-	CASSLAGPGGYGYTF	TGCGCCAGCAGCTTGGCAGGGCCGGGGGGGTATGGCTACACCTTC
-	TRBJ2-7	TRBV7-2	-	CASSLDYRAYEQYF	TGTGCCAGCAGCTTAGACTACAGAGCCTACGAGCAGTACTTC
once	TRBJ1-3	TRBV11-3	-	CASSSWILSSGNTIYF	TGTGCCAGCAGCTCATGGATTTTGAGCTCTGGAAACACCATATATTTT
-	TRBJ2-7	TRBV2	TRBD2	CASTGGVGQYF	TGTGCCAGCACGGGAGGGGTCGGGCAGTACTTC
-	TRBJ1-5	TRBV19	-	CASSISGQGNQPQHF	TGTGCCAGTAGTATTAGCGGACAAGGAAATCAGCCCCAGCATTTT
-	TRBJ2-7	TRBV6-5	TRBD2	CATKLAGAYEQYF	TGTGCCACTAAACTAGCGGGGGCCTACGAGCAGTACTTC
once	TRBJ2-1	TRBV11-2	-	CASSLMTRGSYNEQFF	TGTGCCAGCAGCTTGATGACCCGAGGGTCCTACAATGAGCAGTTCTTC
-	TRBJ2-5	TRBV11-2	-	CASSLGNLQETQYF	TGTGCCAGCAGCTTAGGCAACTTACAAGAGACCCAGTACTTC
few	TRBJ1-1	TRBV11-2	TRBD1	CASSSDRGMKAFF	TGTGCCAGCAGCTCCGACAGGGGAATGAAAGCTTTCTTT
-	TRBJ2-5	TRBV29-1	-	CSVEDPGQRYQETQYF	TGCAGCGTTGAAGATCCAGGACAGAGATACCAAGAGACCCAGTACTTC
-	TRBJ1-3	TRBV5-8	-	CASSLDGSSSGNTIYF	TGTGCCAGCAGCTTGGACGGTTCATCCTCTGGAAACACCATATATTTT
-	TRBJ2-2	TRBV27	-	CASSFRRTASTGELFF	TGTGCCAGCAGTTTTAGACGGACGGCGAGCACCGGGGAGCTGTTTTTT
-	TRBJ1-2	TRBV6-5	-	CASSYSRGPNYGYTF	TGTGCCAGCAGTTACTCTCGGGGACCTAACTATGGCTACACCTTC
-	TRBJ2-5	TRBV2	-	CASSRRTQETQYF	TGTGCCAGCAGCCGAAGGACCCAAGAGACCCAGTACTTC
-	TRBJ2-3	TRBV5-1	-	CASSLEVFGPDTQYF	TGCGCCAGCAGCTTGGAAGTATTTGGCCCAGATACGCAGTATTTT
-	TRBJ1-2	TRBV2	-	CASIPGVDGYTF	TGTGCCAGCATACCAGGTGTGGATGGCTACACCTTC
-	TRBJ2-1	TRBV2	-	CASHRDVLREQFF	TGTGCCAGCCACCGGGACGTCCTTCGTGAGCAGTTCTTC
once	TRBJ1-5	TRBV4-2	-	CASSRGGNQPQHF	TGTGCCAGCAGCCGGGGAGGGAATCAGCCCCAGCATTTT
-	TRBJ1-2	TRBV7-2	-	CASSPRMGYGYTF	TGTGCCAGCAGCCCCCGAATGGGCTATGGCTACACCTTC
-	TRBJ1-3	TRBV7-7	-	CASRKTGLSGNTIYF	TGTGCCAGCAGAAAAACAGGGCTATCTGGAAACACCATATATTTT
-	TRBJ1-3	TRBV30	-	CAWSVVGYSGNTIYF	TGTGCCTGGAGTGTTGTAGGGTATTCTGGAAACACCATATATTTT
-	TRBJ2-5	TRBV28	-	CASSFGETQYF	TGTGCCAGCAGTTTCGGGGAGACCCAGTACTTC
once	TRBJ1-4	TRBV7-7	-	CASSQGPNEKLFF	TGTGCCAGCAGCCAAGGGCCCAATGAAAAACTGTTTTTT
once	TRBJ2-1	TRBV25-1	-	CASGRVLDEQFF	TGCGCGAGCGGGCGAGTCCTGGATGAGCAGTTCTTC
-	TRBJ2-6	TRBV5-4	-	CASSFESGANVLTF	TGTGCCAGCAGCTTCGAGTCTGGGGCCAACGTCCTGACTTTC
-	TRBJ2-1	TRBV7-3	TRBD1	CASSLAGTGFSGSEQFF	TGTGCCAGCAGCCTTGCCGGGACAGGGTTCTCGGGGAGTGAGCAGTTCTTC
-	TRBJ1-1	TRBV21-1	-	CASSKGQLNTEAFF	TGTGCCAGCAGCAAGGGACAGCTGAACACTGAAGCTTTCTTT
-	TRBJ2-2	TRBV4-3	TRBD1	CASSRGQGAFGELFF	TGCGCCAGCAGTCGGGGACAGGGGGCTTTCGGGGAGCTGTTTTTT
-	TRBJ1-1	TRBV30	-	CAWTHSLGTEAFF	TGTGCCTGGACCCACAGTTTAGGCACTGAAGCTTTCTTT
-	TRBJ1-2	TRBV6-6	-	CASLRGEGGYTF	TGTGCCAGCCTCCGGGGTGAAGGTGGCTACACCTTC
-	TRBJ1-3	TRBV2	TRBD1	CASSEEGTGTGNTIYF	TGTGCCAGCAGTGAAGAGGGGACAGGGACTGGAAACACCATATATTTT
-	TRBJ1-1	TRBV10-3	-	CAIRPTGNTEAFF	TGTGCCATCAGACCGACAGGCAACACTGAAGCTTTCTTT
-	TRBJ2-5	TRBV30	-	CAWSVAQLAVGETQYF	TGTGCCTGGAGTGTAGCCCAGCTAGCTGTGGGAGAGACCCAGTACTTC
-	TRBJ1-4	TRBV10-1	-	CASSVELPEEKLFF	TGCGCCAGCAGTGTGGAGCTTCCTGAGGAAAAACTGTTTTTT
-	TRBJ2-7	TRBV9	-	CARTLALGAYYEQYF	TGTGCCAGGACTCTTGCCCTAGGGGCTTACTACGAGCAGTACTTC
-	TRBJ2-4	TRBV5-4	-	CASSFFQGAKNIQYF	TGTGCCAGCAGCTTCTTCCAGGGGGCCAAAAACATTCAGTACTTC
-	TRBJ2-7	TRBV6-1	TRBD1	CASRGDRGRTYEQYF	TGTGCCAGCAGGGGCGACAGGGGTAGGACCTACGAGCAGTACTTC